This is a list of T cell receptor beta chains from one sample in a study of early T cells in non-severe SARS-CoV-2 infection. TCRdb processed the 5' RACE reads anew with MiXCR; each CDR3 protein has one entry. Of roughly 77,000 distinct CDR3 sequences listed, 12% are singletons. Specimen: whole blood. All receptors come from an adult who was a healthcare worker with PCR-confirmed SARS-CoV-2 infection or an uninfected control (not recorded which). The CDR3 runs from the conserved cysteine through the conserved F or W. Each record gives: clone size, J gene, V gene, D gene, CDR3 DNA, CDR3 protein. The D gene is left open where the match is weak. For some rows the clone size is stated as once, few or many, or as a class when expanded; others skip it.

abundance: -; j_gene: TRBJ1-4; v_gene: TRBV12-3/TRBV12-4; d_gene: -; CDR3nt: TGTGCCAGCAGTTTGGGTACCGCTAATGAAAAACTGTTTTTT; CDR3aa: CASSLGTANEKLFF
abundance: many; j_gene: TRBJ2-2; v_gene: TRBV5-1; d_gene: TRBD1; CDR3nt: TGCGCCAGCAGCTTCCGGACAGGCAACACCGGGGAGCTGTTTTTT; CDR3aa: CASSFRTGNTGELFF
abundance: many; j_gene: TRBJ2-7; v_gene: TRBV18; d_gene: TRBD1; CDR3nt: TGTGCCAGCTCCCACGTGCGCCGGGACAGTAACGAGCAGTACTTC; CDR3aa: CASSHVRRDSNEQYF
abundance: many; j_gene: TRBJ2-7; v_gene: TRBV27; d_gene: -; CDR3nt: TGTGCCAGCAGTTTATTAGGGGGACGCGGAGACTACGAGCAGTACTTC; CDR3aa: CASSLLGGRGDYEQYF
abundance: many; j_gene: TRBJ2-7; v_gene: TRBV18; d_gene: TRBD1; CDR3nt: TGTGCCAGCTCATCGACAGGGGGCGAGCAGTACTTC; CDR3aa: CASSSTGGEQYF
abundance: many; j_gene: TRBJ1-6; v_gene: TRBV6-5; d_gene: -; CDR3nt: TGTGCCAGCAGTTACTCGGCGGGTGCCACCGGATTCGGGTCACCCCTCCACTTT; CDR3aa: CASSYSAGATGFGSPLHF
abundance: many; j_gene: TRBJ2-7; v_gene: TRBV3-1; d_gene: TRBD2; CDR3nt: TGTGCCAGCAGCCACTGGACTAGCTTCGACGAGCAGTACTTC; CDR3aa: CASSHWTSFDEQYF
abundance: many; j_gene: TRBJ1-2; v_gene: TRBV2; d_gene: -; CDR3nt: TGTGCCAGCAGCCAAGCAGGTGGTGGGAGCTATGGCTACACCTTC; CDR3aa: CASSQAGGGSYGYTF
abundance: many; j_gene: TRBJ2-7; v_gene: TRBV18; d_gene: TRBD1; CDR3nt: TGTGCCAGCTCACCCGGACAGGGGGGGAACTCCTACGAGCAGTACTTC; CDR3aa: CASSPGQGGNSYEQYF
abundance: many; j_gene: TRBJ1-3; v_gene: TRBV18; d_gene: -; CDR3nt: TGTGCCAGCTCAACGGTCCGAAGCTCTGGAAACACCATATATTTT; CDR3aa: CASSTVRSSGNTIYF
abundance: -; j_gene: TRBJ2-7; v_gene: TRBV20-1; d_gene: TRBD2; CDR3nt: TGCAGTGCTAGGTCACTAGCGGAGCTCTACGAGCAGTACTTC; CDR3aa: CSARSLAELYEQYF
abundance: few; j_gene: TRBJ1-2; v_gene: TRBV5-6; d_gene: TRBD1; CDR3nt: TGTGCCAGCAGCCTCGCGACAGGGACCTATGGCTACACCTTC; CDR3aa: CASSLATGTYGYTF
abundance: few; j_gene: TRBJ2-1; v_gene: TRBV24-1; d_gene: TRBD2; CDR3nt: TGTGCCACCAGTGATCCCGGACTAGCCAACAATGAGCAGTTCTTC; CDR3aa: CATSDPGLANNEQFF
abundance: -; j_gene: TRBJ2-1; v_gene: TRBV6-4; d_gene: TRBD2; CDR3nt: TGTGCCAGCAGTGACCGAGCGGGGGGGTACAATGAGCAGTTCTTC; CDR3aa: CASSDRAGGYNEQFF
abundance: -; j_gene: TRBJ1-2; v_gene: TRBV30; d_gene: -; CDR3nt: TGTGTCTGGAGTGTAATAGGACAGTCCCCCGGGGGCTACACCTTC; CDR3aa: CVWSVIGQSPGGYTF
abundance: many; j_gene: TRBJ2-5; v_gene: TRBV6-1; d_gene: -; CDR3nt: TGTGCCAGCAGTGAAGCCCGAGAGACCCAGTACTTC; CDR3aa: CASSEARETQYF
abundance: many; j_gene: TRBJ2-2; v_gene: TRBV6-4; d_gene: -; CDR3nt: TGTGCCAGCAGTCTTAGGACCACCGGGGAGCTGTTTTTT; CDR3aa: CASSLRTTGELFF
abundance: many; j_gene: TRBJ1-2; v_gene: TRBV4-2; d_gene: -; CDR3nt: TGTGCCAGCAGCCAAGACAGGGGCAGCTACACCTTC; CDR3aa: CASSQDRGSYTF
abundance: -; j_gene: TRBJ2-1; v_gene: TRBV7-9; d_gene: -; CDR3nt: TGTGCCAGCAGCTTAGATGGGACCTCCTACAATGAGCAGTTCTTC; CDR3aa: CASSLDGTSYNEQFF
abundance: -; j_gene: TRBJ2-7; v_gene: TRBV6-1; d_gene: TRBD2; CDR3nt: TGTGCCAGCAGTGAAGCGCAGGGACTAGACTACGAGCAGTACTTC; CDR3aa: CASSEAQGLDYEQYF
abundance: few; j_gene: TRBJ2-1; v_gene: TRBV11-2; d_gene: -; CDR3nt: TGTGCCAGCAGCTTAGCCCCGGCGGGGGCGGGCTACAATGAGCAGTTCTTC; CDR3aa: CASSLAPAGAGYNEQFF
abundance: -; j_gene: TRBJ1-6; v_gene: TRBV3-1; d_gene: TRBD1; CDR3nt: TGTGCCAGCAGCCAAGGTCGGACAGGCAATTCACCCCTCCACTTT; CDR3aa: CASSQGRTGNSPLHF
abundance: many; j_gene: TRBJ2-3; v_gene: TRBV20-1; d_gene: -; CDR3nt: TGCAGTGCTGCCCTGGGGGGGCGGGGCCTAGATAAGGCGCAGTATTTT; CDR3aa: CSAALGGRGLDKAQYF
abundance: many; j_gene: TRBJ2-3; v_gene: TRBV4-1; d_gene: -; CDR3nt: TGCGCCAGCAGCCAAGGGCCGACTTCCTCTAGCACAGATACGCAGTATTTT; CDR3aa: CASSQGPTSSSTDTQYF
abundance: many; j_gene: TRBJ2-7; v_gene: TRBV10-2; d_gene: TRBD1; CDR3nt: TGCGCCAGCAGGGGGACAGATTTCTACGAGCAGTACTTC; CDR3aa: CASRGTDFYEQYF
abundance: many; j_gene: TRBJ2-3; v_gene: TRBV7-3; d_gene: TRBD2; CDR3nt: TGTGCCAGCAGCTTAACGGCGGGAGGTGATGGTAAGACAGATACGCAGTATTTT; CDR3aa: CASSLTAGGDGKTDTQYF
abundance: few; j_gene: TRBJ2-7; v_gene: TRBV3-1; d_gene: TRBD2; CDR3nt: TGTGCCAGCAGCCAAGATAGGCTAGCGGGAGACGAGCAGTACTTC; CDR3aa: CASSQDRLAGDEQYF
abundance: -; j_gene: TRBJ2-7; v_gene: TRBV12-3/TRBV12-4; d_gene: -; CDR3nt: TGTGCCAGCAGTTTAGAGTCGCACTTCTACGAGCAGTACTTC; CDR3aa: CASSLESHFYEQYF
abundance: few; j_gene: TRBJ1-5; v_gene: TRBV7-9; d_gene: TRBD1; CDR3nt: TGTGCCAGCAGCTTAGGAGGGACAGGGGGCGCGGGACAGCCCCAGCATTTT; CDR3aa: CASSLGGTGGAGQPQHF
abundance: few; j_gene: TRBJ2-7; v_gene: TRBV7-9; d_gene: TRBD2; CDR3nt: TGTGCCAGCAGCCCGTCGACTAGCGGGACCTTCTACGAGCAGTACTTC; CDR3aa: CASSPSTSGTFYEQYF
abundance: -; j_gene: TRBJ2-5; v_gene: TRBV20-1; d_gene: -; CDR3nt: TGCAGCGCTACTCCGCCGGGACTCCAGACCCAGTACTTC; CDR3aa: CSATPPGLQTQYF
abundance: many; j_gene: TRBJ1-2; v_gene: TRBV5-4; d_gene: -; CDR3nt: TGTGCCAGCAGCTTGTTCCTAGGAGGAGTATATGGCTACACCTTC; CDR3aa: CASSLFLGGVYGYTF
abundance: many; j_gene: TRBJ2-6; v_gene: TRBV19; d_gene: -; CDR3nt: TGTGCCAGTAGCATCTCTGGGGCCAACGTCCTGACTTTC; CDR3aa: CASSISGANVLTF
abundance: few; j_gene: TRBJ2-6; v_gene: TRBV20-1; d_gene: -; CDR3nt: TGCAGTGCCCAGACCGTGGGCTTTGGGGCCAACGTCCTGACTTTC; CDR3aa: CSAQTVGFGANVLTF
abundance: few; j_gene: TRBJ2-7; v_gene: TRBV10-3; d_gene: TRBD1; CDR3nt: TGTGCCATCAGGGACCCACGACAGGGTTTTTTGTACGAGCAGTACTTC; CDR3aa: CAIRDPRQGFLYEQYF
abundance: many; j_gene: TRBJ2-1; v_gene: TRBV5-6; d_gene: -; CDR3nt: TGTGCCAGCAGCACCTCAGACAATGAGCAGTTCTTC; CDR3aa: CASSTSDNEQFF
abundance: few; j_gene: TRBJ2-3; v_gene: TRBV20-1; d_gene: TRBD2; CDR3nt: TGCAGTGCCACGAAACTAGCGGGGGACACAGATACGCAGTATTTT; CDR3aa: CSATKLAGDTDTQYF
abundance: many; j_gene: TRBJ2-3; v_gene: TRBV7-9; d_gene: -; CDR3nt: TGTGCCAGCAGCTTTGCCGGGGGTGATACGCAGTATTTT; CDR3aa: CASSFAGGDTQYF
abundance: many; j_gene: TRBJ1-1; v_gene: TRBV7-8; d_gene: -; CDR3nt: TGTGCCAGCAGCTTAAGGCGAGGGACGAACACTGAAGCTTTCTTT; CDR3aa: CASSLRRGTNTEAFF
abundance: many; j_gene: TRBJ1-1; v_gene: TRBV27; d_gene: -; CDR3nt: TGTGCCAGCAGTCTCAGAAGGGCCACTGAAGCTTTCTTT; CDR3aa: CASSLRRATEAFF
abundance: many; j_gene: TRBJ2-2; v_gene: TRBV30; d_gene: TRBD2; CDR3nt: TGTGCCTGGAGTTTGCGGCGGGGGGCTCCCCCAGTCGGGGAGCTGTTTTTT; CDR3aa: CAWSLRRGAPPVGELFF
abundance: many; j_gene: TRBJ2-6; v_gene: TRBV6-6; d_gene: TRBD1; CDR3nt: TGTGCCAGCAGCCCCGATAGGACAGGAAAATCTGGGGCCAACGTCCTGACTTTC; CDR3aa: CASSPDRTGKSGANVLTF
abundance: -; j_gene: TRBJ2-3; v_gene: TRBV7-2; d_gene: -; CDR3nt: TGTGCCAGCAGCCCGTGGGGATCCCCGCGGGATACGCAGTATTTT; CDR3aa: CASSPWGSPRDTQYF
abundance: few; j_gene: TRBJ2-5; v_gene: TRBV29-1; d_gene: TRBD2; CDR3nt: TGCAGCGTTGAGAGGACTAGCGGGGGGGTCCCAGCCCAAGGAGGGACCCAGTACTTC; CDR3aa: CSVERTSGGVPAQGGTQYF
abundance: few; j_gene: TRBJ1-3; v_gene: TRBV12-3/TRBV12-4; d_gene: -; CDR3nt: TGTGCCAGCACCGATCACGGGGCACAGGGAAACACCATATATTTT; CDR3aa: CASTDHGAQGNTIYF
abundance: -; j_gene: TRBJ1-2; v_gene: TRBV29-1; d_gene: -; CDR3nt: TGCAGCGTTGAATCTCGAGGGGGCTATGGCTACACCTTC; CDR3aa: CSVESRGGYGYTF
abundance: few; j_gene: TRBJ2-1; v_gene: TRBV27; d_gene: -; CDR3nt: TGTGCCAGCAGGCCTGGGAGTGGGAGGCCCGACAATGAGCAGTTCTTC; CDR3aa: CASRPGSGRPDNEQFF
abundance: -; j_gene: TRBJ2-7; v_gene: TRBV5-4; d_gene: -; CDR3nt: TGTGCCAGCAGCTTGGATCCGGCCAGGGAAGGCTACGAGCAGTACTTC; CDR3aa: CASSLDPAREGYEQYF
abundance: few; j_gene: TRBJ1-5; v_gene: TRBV6-1; d_gene: -; CDR3nt: TGTGCCAGCAGTGATAACAGAGCAAGCAATCAGCCCCAGCATTTT; CDR3aa: CASSDNRASNQPQHF
abundance: few; j_gene: TRBJ2-5; v_gene: TRBV11-2; d_gene: TRBD1; CDR3nt: TGTGCCAGCAGCTCCGGGACAGGGGGCCCGGACCAAGAGACCCAGTACTTC; CDR3aa: CASSSGTGGPDQETQYF
abundance: -; j_gene: TRBJ2-1; v_gene: TRBV4-1; d_gene: -; CDR3nt: TGCGCCAGCAGCCAACTGAGAGGGACTCAACTTTTCTTC; CDR3aa: CASSQLRGTQLFF
abundance: -; j_gene: TRBJ2-7; v_gene: TRBV5-1; d_gene: TRBD2; CDR3nt: TGCGCCAGCAGCTATGGGACTACCTACGAGCAGTACTTC; CDR3aa: CASSYGTTYEQYF